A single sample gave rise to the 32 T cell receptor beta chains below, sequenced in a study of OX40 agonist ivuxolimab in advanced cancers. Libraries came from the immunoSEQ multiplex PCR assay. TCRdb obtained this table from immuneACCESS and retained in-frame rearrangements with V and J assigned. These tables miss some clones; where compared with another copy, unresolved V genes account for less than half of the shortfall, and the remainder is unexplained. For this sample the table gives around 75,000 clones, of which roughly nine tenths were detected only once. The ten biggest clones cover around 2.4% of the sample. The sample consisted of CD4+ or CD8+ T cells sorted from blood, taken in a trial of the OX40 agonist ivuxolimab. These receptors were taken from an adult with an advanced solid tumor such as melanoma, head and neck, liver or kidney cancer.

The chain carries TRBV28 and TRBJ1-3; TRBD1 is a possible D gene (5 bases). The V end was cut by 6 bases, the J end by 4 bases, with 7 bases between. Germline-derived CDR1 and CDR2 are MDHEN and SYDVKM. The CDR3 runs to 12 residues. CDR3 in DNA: TGTGCCAGCAGCCCAGGGGGAAACACCATATATTTT. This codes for CASSPGGNTIYF. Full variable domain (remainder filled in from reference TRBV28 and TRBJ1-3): DVKVTQSSRYLVKRTGEKVFLECVQDMDHENMFWYRQDPGLGLRLIYFSYDVKMKEKGDIPEGYSVSREKKERFSLILESASTNQTSMYLCASSPGGNTIYFGEGSWLTVV.

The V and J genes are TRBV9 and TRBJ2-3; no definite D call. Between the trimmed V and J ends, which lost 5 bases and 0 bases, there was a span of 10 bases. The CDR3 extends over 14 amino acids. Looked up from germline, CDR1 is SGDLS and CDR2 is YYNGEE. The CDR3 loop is CASRTGGSTDTQYF. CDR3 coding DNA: TGTGCCAGCAGGACGGGCGGAAGCACAGATACGCAGTATTTT.

CDR3 sequence (DNA): TGTGCCAGCTATTCGACAGGTTCCTACGAGCAGTACTTC. The encoded protein is CASYSTGSYEQYF. The chain has TRBV6-5 and TRBJ2-7, with D possibly being TRBD1 (6 bases). CDR3 length: 13 residues. The germline V gene encodes CDR1 MNHEY and CDR2 SVGAGI. V shed 8 bases and J shed 1 base, with 12 bases lying between them.

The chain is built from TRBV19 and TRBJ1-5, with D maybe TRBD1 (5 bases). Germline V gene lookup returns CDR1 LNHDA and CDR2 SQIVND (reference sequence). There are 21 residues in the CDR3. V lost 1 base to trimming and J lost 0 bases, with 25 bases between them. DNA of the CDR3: TGTGCCAGTAGTATAGGGGCCGGCAGGGCCTCATTCGCCTATAGCAATCAGCCCCAGCATTTT. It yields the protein CASSIGAGRASFAYSNQPQHF.

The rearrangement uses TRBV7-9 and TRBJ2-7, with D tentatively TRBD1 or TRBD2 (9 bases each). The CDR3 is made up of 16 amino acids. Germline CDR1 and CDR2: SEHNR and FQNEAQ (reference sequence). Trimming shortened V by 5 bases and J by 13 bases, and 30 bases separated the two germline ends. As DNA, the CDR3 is TGTGCCAGCAGCCCGAGGGGACAGGGAAGTAGCGGGAGACTTTACTTC. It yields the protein CASSPRGQGSSGRLYF.

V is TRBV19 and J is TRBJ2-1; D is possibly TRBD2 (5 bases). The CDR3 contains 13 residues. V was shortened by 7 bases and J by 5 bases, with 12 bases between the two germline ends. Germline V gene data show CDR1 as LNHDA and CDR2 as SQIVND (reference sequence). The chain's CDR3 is CASNRGGDNEQFF. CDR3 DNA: TGTGCCAGTAACCGCGGAGGAGACAATGAGCAGTTCTTC.

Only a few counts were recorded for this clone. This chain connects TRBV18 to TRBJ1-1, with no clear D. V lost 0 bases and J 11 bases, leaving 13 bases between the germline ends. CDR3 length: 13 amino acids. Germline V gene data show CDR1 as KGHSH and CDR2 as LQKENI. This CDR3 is CASSPPAVRLAFF. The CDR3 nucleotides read TGTGCCAGCTCACCACCAGCGGTCCGGTTGGCTTTCTTT.

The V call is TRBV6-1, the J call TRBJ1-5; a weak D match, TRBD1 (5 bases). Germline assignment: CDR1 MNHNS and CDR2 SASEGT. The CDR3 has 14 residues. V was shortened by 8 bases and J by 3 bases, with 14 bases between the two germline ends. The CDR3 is CASGTRHLNQPQHF. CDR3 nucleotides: TGTGCCAGCGGGACGAGACACCTCAATCAGCCCCAGCATTTT.

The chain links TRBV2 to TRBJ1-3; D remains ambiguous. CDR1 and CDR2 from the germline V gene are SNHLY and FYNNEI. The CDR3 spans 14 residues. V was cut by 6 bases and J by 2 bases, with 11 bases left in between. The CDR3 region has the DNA TGTGCCAGCAGCCCCCGAGGGACTGGAAACACCATATATTTT. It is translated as CASSPRGTGNTIYF.

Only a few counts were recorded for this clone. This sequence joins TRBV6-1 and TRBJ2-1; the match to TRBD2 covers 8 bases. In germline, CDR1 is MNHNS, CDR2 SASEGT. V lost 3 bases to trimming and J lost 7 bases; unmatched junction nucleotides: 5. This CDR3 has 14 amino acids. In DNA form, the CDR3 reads TGTGCCAGCAGTGATCGGGGGGGATCAAATGAGCAGTTCTTC. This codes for CASSDRGGSNEQFF.

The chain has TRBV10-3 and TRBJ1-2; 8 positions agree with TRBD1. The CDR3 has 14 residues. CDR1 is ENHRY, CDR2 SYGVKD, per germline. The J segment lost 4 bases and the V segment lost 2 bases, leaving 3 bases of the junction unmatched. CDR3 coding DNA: TGTGCCATCAGTGAGCCAGACAGGGGCTATGGCTACACCTTC. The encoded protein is CAISEPDRGYGYTF.

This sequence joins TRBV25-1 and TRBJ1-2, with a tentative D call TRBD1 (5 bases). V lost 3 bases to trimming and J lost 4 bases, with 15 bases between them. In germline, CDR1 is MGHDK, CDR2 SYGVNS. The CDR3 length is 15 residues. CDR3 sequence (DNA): TGTGCCAGCAGTGATACGGGGCTTTTACCCTATGGCTACACCTTC. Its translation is CASSDTGLLPYGYTF.

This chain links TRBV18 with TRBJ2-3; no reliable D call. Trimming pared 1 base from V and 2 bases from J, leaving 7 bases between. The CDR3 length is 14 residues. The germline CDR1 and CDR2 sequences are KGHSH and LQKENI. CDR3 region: CASSPQGYTDTQYF. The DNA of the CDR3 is TGTGCCAGCTCACCACAGGGCTACACAGATACGCAGTATTTT.

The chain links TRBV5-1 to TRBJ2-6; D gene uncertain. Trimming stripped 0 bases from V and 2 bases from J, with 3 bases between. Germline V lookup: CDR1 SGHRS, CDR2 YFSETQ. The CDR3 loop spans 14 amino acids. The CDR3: CASSLVAGANVLTF. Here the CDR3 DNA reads TGCGCCAGCAGCTTGGTCGCTGGGGCCAACGTCCTGACTTTC.

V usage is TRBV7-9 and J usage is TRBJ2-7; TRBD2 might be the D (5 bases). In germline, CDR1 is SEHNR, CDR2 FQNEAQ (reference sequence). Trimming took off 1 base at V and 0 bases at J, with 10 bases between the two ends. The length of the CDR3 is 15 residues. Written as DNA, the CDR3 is TGTGCCAGCAGCTTAGTGCGGGCAAGCTCCTACGAGCAGTACTTC. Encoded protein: CASSLVRASSYEQYF.

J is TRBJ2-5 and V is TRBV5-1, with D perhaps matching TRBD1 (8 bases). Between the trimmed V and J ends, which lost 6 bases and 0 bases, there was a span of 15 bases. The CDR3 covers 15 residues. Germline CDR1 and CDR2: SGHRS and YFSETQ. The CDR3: CASTREGQDQETQYF. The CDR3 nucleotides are TGCGCCAGCACCAGGGAGGGACAGGACCAAGAGACCCAGTACTTC. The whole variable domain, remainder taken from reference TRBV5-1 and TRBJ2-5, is KAGVTQTPRYLIKTRGQQVTLSCSPISGHRSVSWYQQTPGQGLQFLFEYFSETQRNKGNFPGRFSGRQFSNSRSEMNVSTLELGDSALYLCASTREGQDQETQYFGPGTRLLVL.

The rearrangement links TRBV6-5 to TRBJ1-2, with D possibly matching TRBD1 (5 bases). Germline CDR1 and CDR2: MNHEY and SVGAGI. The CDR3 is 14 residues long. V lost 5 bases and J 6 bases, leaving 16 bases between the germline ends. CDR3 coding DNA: TGTGCCAGCAGTAGGGGTCGTACCCGGGATGGCTACACCTTC. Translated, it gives CASSRGRTRDGYTF.

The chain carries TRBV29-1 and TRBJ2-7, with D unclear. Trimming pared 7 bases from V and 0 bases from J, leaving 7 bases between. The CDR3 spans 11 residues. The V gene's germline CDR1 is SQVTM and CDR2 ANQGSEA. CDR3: CSAASSYEQYF. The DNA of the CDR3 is TGCAGCGCCGCAAGCTCCTACGAGCAGTACTTC.

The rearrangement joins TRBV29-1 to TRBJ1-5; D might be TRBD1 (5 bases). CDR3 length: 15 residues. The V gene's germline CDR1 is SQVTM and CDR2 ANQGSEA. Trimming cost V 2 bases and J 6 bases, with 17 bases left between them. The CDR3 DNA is TGCAGCGTTGAAACCGCCGGCGGGGCAGGTCAGCCCCAGCATTTT. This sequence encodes CSVETAGGAGQPQHF.

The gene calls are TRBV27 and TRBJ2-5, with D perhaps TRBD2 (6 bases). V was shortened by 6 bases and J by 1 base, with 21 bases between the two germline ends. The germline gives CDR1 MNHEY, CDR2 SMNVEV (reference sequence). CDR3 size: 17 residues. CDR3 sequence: CASSPGWGVGSQETQYF. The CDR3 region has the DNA TGTGCCAGCAGCCCAGGGTGGGGGGTTGGGTCCCAAGAGACCCAGTACTTC.

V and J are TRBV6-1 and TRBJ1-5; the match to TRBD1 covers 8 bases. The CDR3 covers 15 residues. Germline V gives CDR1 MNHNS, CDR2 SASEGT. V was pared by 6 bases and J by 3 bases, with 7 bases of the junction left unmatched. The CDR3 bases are TGTGCCAGCAGGGGACAGGCCACATCCAATCAGCCCCAGCATTTT. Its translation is CASRGQATSNQPQHF.

CDR3 nucleotides: TGTGCCAGCTCACCACCCAGCAGTGTCGAGCAGTACTTC. As protein: CASSPPSSVEQYF. J is TRBJ2-7 and V is TRBV18; unclear D gene. The CDR3 has 13 amino acids. V shed 0 bases and J shed 6 bases, with 9 bases lying between them. Germline V gene sequence: CDR1 KGHSH, CDR2 LQKENI.

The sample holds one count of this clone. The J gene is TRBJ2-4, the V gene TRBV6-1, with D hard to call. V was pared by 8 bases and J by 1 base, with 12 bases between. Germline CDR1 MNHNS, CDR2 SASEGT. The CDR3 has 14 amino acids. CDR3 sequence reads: CASGPFGAKNIQYF. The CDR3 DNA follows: TGTGCCAGCGGACCATTCGGCGCCAAAAACATTCAGTACTTC.

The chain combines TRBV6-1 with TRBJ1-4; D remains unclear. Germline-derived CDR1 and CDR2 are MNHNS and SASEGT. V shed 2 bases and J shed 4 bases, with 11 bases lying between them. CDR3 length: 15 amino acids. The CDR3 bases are TGTGCCAGCAGTGAAATGAACGGAATTAATGAAAAACTGTTTTTT. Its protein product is CASSEMNGINEKLFF.

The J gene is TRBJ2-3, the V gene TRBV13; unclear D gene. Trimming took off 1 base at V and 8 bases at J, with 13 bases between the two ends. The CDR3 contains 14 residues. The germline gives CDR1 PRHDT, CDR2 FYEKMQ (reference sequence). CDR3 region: CASSLASPLGTQYF. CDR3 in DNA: TGTGCCAGCAGCTTAGCAAGCCCCCTAGGTACGCAGTATTTT.

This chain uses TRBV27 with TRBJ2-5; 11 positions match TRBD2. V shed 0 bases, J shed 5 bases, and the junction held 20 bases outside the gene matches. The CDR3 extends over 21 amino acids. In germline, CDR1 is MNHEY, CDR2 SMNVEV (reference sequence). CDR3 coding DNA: TGTGCCAGCAGTTTATCGAGGTTATTAGCGGGAGGGCCTGGGGTGTACGAGACCCAGTACTTC. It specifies CASSLSRLLAGGPGVYETQYF.

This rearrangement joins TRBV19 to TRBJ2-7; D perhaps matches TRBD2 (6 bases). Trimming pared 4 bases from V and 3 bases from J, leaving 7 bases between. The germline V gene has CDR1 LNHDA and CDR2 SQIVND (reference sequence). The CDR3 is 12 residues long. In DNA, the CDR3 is TGTGCCAGTAGTACCGGGAGCTACGAGCAGTACTTC. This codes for CASSTGSYEQYF.

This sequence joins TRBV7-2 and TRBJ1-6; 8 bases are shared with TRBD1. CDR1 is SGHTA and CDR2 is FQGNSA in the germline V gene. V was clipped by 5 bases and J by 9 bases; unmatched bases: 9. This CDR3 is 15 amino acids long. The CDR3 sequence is CASSPNPGGGSPLHF. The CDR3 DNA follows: TGTGCCAGCAGCCCAAACCCAGGGGGCGGTTCACCCCTCCACTTT.

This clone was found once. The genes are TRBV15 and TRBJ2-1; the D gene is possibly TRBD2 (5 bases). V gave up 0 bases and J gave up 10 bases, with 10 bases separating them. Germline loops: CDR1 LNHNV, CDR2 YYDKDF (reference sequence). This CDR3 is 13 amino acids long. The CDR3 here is CATSRDRGREQFF. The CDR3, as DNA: TGTGCCACCAGCAGAGATCGGGGAAGGGAGCAGTTCTTC.

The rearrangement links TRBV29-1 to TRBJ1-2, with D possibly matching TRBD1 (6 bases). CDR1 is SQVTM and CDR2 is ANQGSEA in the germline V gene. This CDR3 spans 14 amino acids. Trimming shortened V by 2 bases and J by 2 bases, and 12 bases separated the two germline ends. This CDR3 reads CSVERGAENYGYTF. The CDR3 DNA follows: TGCAGCGTTGAAAGGGGGGCAGAGAACTATGGCTACACCTTC.

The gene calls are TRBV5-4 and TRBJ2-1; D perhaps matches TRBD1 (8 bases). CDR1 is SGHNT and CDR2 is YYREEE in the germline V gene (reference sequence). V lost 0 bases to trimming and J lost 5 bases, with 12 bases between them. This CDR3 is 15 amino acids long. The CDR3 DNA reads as TGTGCCAGCAGCTTGGACAGGGGGGGTCACAATGAGCAGTTCTTC. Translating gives CASSLDRGGHNEQFF.

CDR3 amino acids: CASSRRGADTQYF. The CDR3 DNA reads TGTGCCAGCAGCCGGCGGGGGGCAGATACGCAGTATTTT. The chain is built from TRBV7-2 and TRBJ2-3; 8 bases line up with TRBD2. Germline CDR1 is SGHTA and CDR2 is FQGNSA. The CDR3 is made up of 13 amino acids. V gave up 5 bases and J gave up 4 bases; unmatched junction bases: 2.